This T cell receptor (beta chain) emerged from a study of blood T cell repertoires in COVID-19. Study in general: Acute and convalescent COVID-19 specimens originated in the United States, Italy and Spain. Sources were T cells, B-cell-depleted T cells, or PBMCs; the material itself was cDNA or gDNA.

Original handling: Reference gene primer amplification yielded estimated nucleated cell counts. TCRdb keeps only in-frame clones here, not all; method: immunoSEQ multiplex PCR. Clone size and V and J calls were adopted from that table, with D and trimming inferred from the DNA. The sample consists of roughly 100,000 clones, roughly four fifths of them appearing once. This TCR was sampled from a woman at least 80 years old with acute or convalescent COVID-19. The material sequenced was peripheral blood.

CDR3 DNA sequence: TGTGCCAGCAGCCCCCCGGGGACTAGTCTCCCAAATGAGCAGTTCTTC. This gives the protein CASSPPGTSLPNEQFF. The chain joins TRBV7-9 to TRBJ2-1, with 8 nucleotides matching TRBD2. This CDR3 is 16 amino acids long. Per germline, CDR1 SEHNR and CDR2 FQNEAQ (reference sequence). J was trimmed by 7 bases and V by 5 bases; bases with no gene match: 13. The variable domain in full, completed from reference TRBV7-9 and TRBJ2-1, reads DTGVSQNPRHKITKRGQNVTFRCDPISEHNRLYWYRQTLGQGPEFLTYFQNEAQLEKSRLLSDRFSAERPKGSFSTLEIQRTEQGDSAMYLCASSPPGTSLPNEQFFGPGTRLTVL.